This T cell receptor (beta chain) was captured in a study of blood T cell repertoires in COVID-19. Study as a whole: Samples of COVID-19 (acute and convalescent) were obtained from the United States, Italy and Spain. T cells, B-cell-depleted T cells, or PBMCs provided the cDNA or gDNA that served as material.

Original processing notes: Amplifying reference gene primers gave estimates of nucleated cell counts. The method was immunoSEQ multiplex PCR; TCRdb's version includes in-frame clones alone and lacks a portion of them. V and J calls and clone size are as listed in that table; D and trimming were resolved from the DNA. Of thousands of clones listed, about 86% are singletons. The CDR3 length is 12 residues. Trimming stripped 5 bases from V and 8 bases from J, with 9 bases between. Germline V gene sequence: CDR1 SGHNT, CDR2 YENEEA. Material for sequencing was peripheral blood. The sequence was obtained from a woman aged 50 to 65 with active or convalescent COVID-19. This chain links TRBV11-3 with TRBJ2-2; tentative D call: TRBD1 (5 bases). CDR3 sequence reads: CASSNRQGELFF. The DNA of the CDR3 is TGTGCCAGCAGCAATCGACAGGGGGAGCTGTTTTTT.